One and the same sample provided the 15 T cell receptor beta chains below, sequenced in a study of blood T cell repertoires in COVID-19. Measured with immunoSEQ multiplex PCR; TCRdb has only the in-frame clones, and not every one. The data show some 70,000 clones, with approximately 88% seen just once and 5.5% to 7% held by the top ten. The sequencing input was peripheral blood. These receptors were obtained from a woman between 65 and 79 years old with acute or convalescent COVID-19.

This rearrangement joins TRBV7-8 to TRBJ1-1; 8 bases align to TRBD1. The CDR3 is made up of 12 amino acids. Germline values: CDR1 SGHVS, CDR2 FQNEAQ. J gave up 6 bases and V 3 bases, and 0 bases lay outside the gene matches. In DNA, the CDR3 is TGTGCCAGCAGCTTGACAGGGGCTGAAGCTTTCTTT. This codes for CASSLTGAEAFF.

This clone occurred once. The V and J genes are TRBV14 and TRBJ1-3; no definite D call. Per germline, CDR1 SGHDN and CDR2 FVKESK. Trimming removed 8 bases from V and 2 bases from J, with 13 bases in between. The CDR3 has 14 residues. In DNA, the CDR3 is TGTGCCAGCGCCGCCGAGGGAGCTGGAAACACCATATATTTT. As protein: CASAAEGAGNTIYF.

This chain uses TRBV5-4 with TRBJ2-1; 10 positions agree with TRBD1. The ends lost 5 bases at V and 8 bases at J; junction bases unmatched: 10. The CDR3 runs 15 residues. Per the germline V gene, CDR1 is SGHNT and CDR2 is YYREEE (reference sequence). CDR3 in DNA: TGTGCCAGCAGTCCGGATCTGACAGGGGGCTATGAGCAGTTCTTC. As protein: CASSPDLTGGYEQFF.

The CDR3 loop reads CATSREAGINTEAFF. DNA for the CDR3: TGTGCCACCAGCAGAGAAGCAGGGATTAACACTGAAGCTTTCTTT. The chain is built from TRBV15 and TRBJ1-1; a possible D gene is TRBD1 (5 bases). CDR3 length: 15 residues. V dropped 0 bases and J dropped 2 bases, with 10 bases sitting between them. Germline CDR1 reads LNHNV; CDR2 reads YYDKDF (reference sequence).

The chain has TRBV2 and TRBJ2-5; tentative D call: TRBD1 (6 bases). The V gene lost 3 bases and the J gene lost 4 bases, with 9 bases spanning the gap. Germline CDR1 SNHLY, CDR2 FYNNEI. This CDR3 spans 13 amino acids. Here the CDR3 reads CASSEGRGETQYF. The CDR3 bases are TGTGCCAGCAGTGAGGGCAGGGGAGAGACCCAGTACTTC. The whole variable domain, remainder taken from reference TRBV2 and TRBJ2-5, is EPEVTQTPSHQVTQMGQEVILRCVPISNHLYFYWYRQILGQKVEFLVSFYNNEISEKSEIFDDQFSVERPDGSNFTLKIRSTKLEDSAMYFCASSEGRGETQYFGPGTRLLVL.

The chain carries TRBV29-1 and TRBJ1-2; no definite D call. The germline V and J ends were trimmed by 1 base and 11 bases, with 8 bases remaining between them. The CDR3 is 10 residues long. Germline V gene lookup returns CDR1 SQVTM and CDR2 ANQGSEA. CDR3 in amino acids: CSVEGRGYTF. The DNA for the CDR3 is TGCAGCGTTGAAGGGAGAGGATACACCTTC.

The chain is built from TRBV7-2 and TRBJ1-1; D gene ambiguous. V shed 0 bases and J shed 3 bases, with 5 bases lying between them. Germline V gene sequence: CDR1 SGHTA, CDR2 FQGNSA. The CDR3 has 13 amino acids. The CDR3 here is CASSLAQYTEAFF. Written as DNA, the CDR3 is TGTGCCAGCAGCTTAGCGCAGTACACTGAAGCTTTCTTT.

This chain connects TRBV2 to TRBJ2-4; possibly TRBD2 for D (5 bases). The CDR3 is 13 amino acids. Germline V CDR1 and CDR2: SNHLY, FYNNEI. V gave up 4 bases and J gave up 9 bases, with 13 bases separating them. The CDR3 region is CASSGLLSGIQYF. The CDR3 DNA reads TGTGCCAGCAGTGGACTACTCTCCGGCATTCAGTACTTC.

This chain uses TRBV14 with TRBJ2-3; possible D gene TRBD1, 5 bases. Per germline, CDR1 SGHDN and CDR2 FVKESK. The CDR3 runs 16 residues. V lost 1 base to trimming and J lost 5 bases, with 16 bases between them. The CDR3 DNA is TGTGCCAGCAGCCAAGTCGCCAGGGTGTCTTTAGATACGCAGTATTTT. It translates to CASSQVARVSLDTQYF.

The chain couples TRBV28 to TRBJ1-2, with a tentative D call TRBD1 (6 bases). The ends were cut back, 4 bases at V and 3 bases at J, with 15 bases in the middle. Germline CDR1 is MDHEN and CDR2 is SYDVKM. The CDR3 sequence is 15 residues long. The CDR3 region has the DNA TGTGCCAGCAGTTCCGGCGGGGGGACACACTATGGCTACACCTTC. Residues: CASSSGGGTHYGYTF.

This chain joins TRBV3-1 (or the pseudogene TRBV3-2) and TRBJ2-2, with TRBD2 matching over 9 bases. Germline values: CDR1 LGHDT, CDR2 YNNKEL (reference sequence). V shed 7 bases and J 0 bases; nucleotides not matched to a gene: 3. The CDR3 is 15 amino acids. The CDR3 nucleotides read TGTGCCAGCACCCAGCGGGGGGCGAACACCGGGGAGCTGTTTTTT. It is translated as CASTQRGANTGELFF.

The gene calls are TRBV5-5 and TRBJ2-1; no clear D gene. V was trimmed by 1 base and J by 0 bases, leaving 8 bases between them. This CDR3 comprises 15 residues. From germline, CDR1 is SGHKS and CDR2 YYEKEE (reference sequence). The CDR3 nucleotides are TGTGCCAGCAGCTTGACTATAAGCTCCTACAATGAGCAGTTCTTC. Its protein product is CASSLTISSYNEQFF.

The V call is TRBV6-5, the J call TRBJ1-1, with D uncertain. The CDR3 runs to 15 residues. CDR1 and CDR2 from the germline V gene are MNHEY and SVGAGI. Trimming removed 2 bases from V and 3 bases from J, with 13 bases in between. Written as DNA, the CDR3 is TGTGCCAGCAGTTACAATCGGGGTAGTGACACTGAAGCTTTCTTT. Its protein is CASSYNRGSDTEAFF.

This chain links TRBV3-1 (or the pseudogene TRBV3-2) with TRBJ1-1; D unresolved. This CDR3 comprises 13 residues. Trimming pared 5 bases from V and 4 bases from J, leaving 11 bases between. CDR1 LGHDT and CDR2 YNNKEL come from the germline V gene (reference sequence). The CDR3 nucleotides are TGTGCCAGCAGCTTTCGATGGGCCACTGAAGCTTTCTTT. As protein: CASSFRWATEAFF.

The chain recombines TRBV28 with TRBJ2-7; 8 bases are shared with TRBD1. This CDR3 has 14 amino acids. V lost 6 bases, J lost 2 bases, and 6 bases stayed unmatched. Per germline, CDR1 MDHEN and CDR2 SYDVKM. The CDR3 DNA reads TGTGCCAGCAGGCAATGGGACAGGACCTACGAGCAGTACTTC. Protein product: CASRQWDRTYEQYF.